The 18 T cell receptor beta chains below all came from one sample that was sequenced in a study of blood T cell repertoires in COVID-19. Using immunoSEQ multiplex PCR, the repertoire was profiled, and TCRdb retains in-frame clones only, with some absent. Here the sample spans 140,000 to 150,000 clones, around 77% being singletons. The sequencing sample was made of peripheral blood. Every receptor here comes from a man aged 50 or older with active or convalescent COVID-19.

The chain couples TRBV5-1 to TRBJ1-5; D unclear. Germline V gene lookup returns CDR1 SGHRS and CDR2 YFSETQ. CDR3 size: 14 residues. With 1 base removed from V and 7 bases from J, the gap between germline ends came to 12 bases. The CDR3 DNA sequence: TGCGCCAGCAGCTTGTCGGGGTCCAACCAGCCCCAGCATTTT. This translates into CASSLSGSNQPQHF.

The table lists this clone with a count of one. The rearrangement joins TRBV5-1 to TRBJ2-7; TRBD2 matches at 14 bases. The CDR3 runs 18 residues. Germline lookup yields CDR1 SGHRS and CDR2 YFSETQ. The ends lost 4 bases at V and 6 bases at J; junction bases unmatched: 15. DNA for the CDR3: TGCGCCAGCAGCACCGGACAGGAGACTAGCGGGAGGGCGGTCGAGCAGTACTTC. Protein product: CASSTGQETSGRAVEQYF.

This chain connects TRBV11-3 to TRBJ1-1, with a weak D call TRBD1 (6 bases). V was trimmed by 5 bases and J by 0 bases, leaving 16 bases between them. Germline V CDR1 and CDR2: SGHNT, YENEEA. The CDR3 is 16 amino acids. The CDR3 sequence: CASSTPDTGMNTEAFF. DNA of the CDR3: TGTGCCAGCAGCACGCCCGATACAGGGATGAACACTGAAGCTTTCTTT.

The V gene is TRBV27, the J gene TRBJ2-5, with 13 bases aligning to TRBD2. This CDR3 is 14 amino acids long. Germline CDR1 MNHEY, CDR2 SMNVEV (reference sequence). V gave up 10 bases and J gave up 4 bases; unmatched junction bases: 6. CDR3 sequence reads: CATRTSGSSETQYF. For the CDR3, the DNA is TGTGCCACCAGGACTAGCGGGAGTTCAGAGACCCAGTACTTC.

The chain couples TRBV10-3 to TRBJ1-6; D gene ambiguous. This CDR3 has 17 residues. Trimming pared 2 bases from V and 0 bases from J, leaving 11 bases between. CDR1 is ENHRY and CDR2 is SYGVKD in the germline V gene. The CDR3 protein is CAISEGNPSSYNSPLHF. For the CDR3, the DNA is TGTGCCATCAGTGAGGGCAACCCCAGCTCCTATAATTCACCCCTCCACTTT.

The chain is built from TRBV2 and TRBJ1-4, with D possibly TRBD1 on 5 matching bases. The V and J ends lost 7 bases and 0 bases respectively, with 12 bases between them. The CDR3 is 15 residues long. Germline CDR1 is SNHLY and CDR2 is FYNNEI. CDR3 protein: CASKRQLSTNEKLFF. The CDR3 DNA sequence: TGTGCCAGCAAGCGACAGCTTTCAACTAATGAAAAACTGTTTTTT.

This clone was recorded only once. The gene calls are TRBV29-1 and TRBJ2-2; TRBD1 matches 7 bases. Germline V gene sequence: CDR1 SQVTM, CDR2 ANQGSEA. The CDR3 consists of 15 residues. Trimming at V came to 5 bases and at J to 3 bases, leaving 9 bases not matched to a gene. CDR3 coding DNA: TGCAGCGTTTCCAGGGGGTCCCTGGACACCGGGGAGCTGTTTTTT. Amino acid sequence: CSVSRGSLDTGELFF.

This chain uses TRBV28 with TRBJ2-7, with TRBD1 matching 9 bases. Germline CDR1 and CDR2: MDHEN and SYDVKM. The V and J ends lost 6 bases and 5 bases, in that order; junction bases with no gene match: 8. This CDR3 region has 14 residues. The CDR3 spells CASRAGTGNNEQYF. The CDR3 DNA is TGTGCCAGCAGGGCCGGGACAGGGAATAACGAGCAGTACTTC.

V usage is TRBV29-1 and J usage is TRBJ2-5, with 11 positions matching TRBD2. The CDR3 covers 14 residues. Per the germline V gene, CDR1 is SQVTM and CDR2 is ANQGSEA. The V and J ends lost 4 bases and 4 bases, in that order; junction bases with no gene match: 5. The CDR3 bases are TGCAGCGTTGCGACTAGCGGGATCGGAGAGACCCAGTACTTC. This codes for CSVATSGIGETQYF.

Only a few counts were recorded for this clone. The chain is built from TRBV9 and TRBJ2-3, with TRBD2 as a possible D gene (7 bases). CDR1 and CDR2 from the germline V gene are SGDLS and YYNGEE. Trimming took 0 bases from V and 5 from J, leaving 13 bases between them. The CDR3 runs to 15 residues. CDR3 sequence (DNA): TGTGCCAGCAGCGTAGCTGGGGGGGGCCTAGATACGCAGTATTTT. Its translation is CASSVAGGGLDTQYF.

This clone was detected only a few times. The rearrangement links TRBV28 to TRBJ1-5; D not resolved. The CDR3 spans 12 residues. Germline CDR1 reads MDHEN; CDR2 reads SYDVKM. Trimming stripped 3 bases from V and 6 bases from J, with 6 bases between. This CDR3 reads CASSFSFQPQHF. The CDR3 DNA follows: TGTGCCAGCAGTTTTTCCTTTCAGCCCCAGCATTTT. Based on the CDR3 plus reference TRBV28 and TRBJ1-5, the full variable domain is DVKVTQSSRYLVKRTGEKVFLECVQDMDHENMFWYRQDPGLGLRLIYFSYDVKMKEKGDIPEGYSVSREKKERFSLILESASTNQTSMYLCASSFSFQPQHFGDGTRLSIL.

DNA of the CDR3: TGCGCCAGCAGTGACCGGACTTTCTCCTACGAGCAGTACTTC. Translated: CASSDRTFSYEQYF. This chain links TRBV10-2 with TRBJ2-7, with D possibly being TRBD2 (5 bases). The V end was cut by 3 bases, the J end by 0 bases, with 9 bases between. This CDR3 contains 14 residues. Germline-derived CDR1 and CDR2 are WSHSY and SAAADI.

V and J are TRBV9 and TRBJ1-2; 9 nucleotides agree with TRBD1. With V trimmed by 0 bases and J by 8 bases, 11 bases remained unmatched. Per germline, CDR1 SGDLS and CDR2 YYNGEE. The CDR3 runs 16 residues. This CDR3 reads CASSVAGFTGGYGYTF. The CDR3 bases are TGTGCCAGCAGCGTAGCCGGTTTTACAGGGGGCTACGGCTACACCTTC.

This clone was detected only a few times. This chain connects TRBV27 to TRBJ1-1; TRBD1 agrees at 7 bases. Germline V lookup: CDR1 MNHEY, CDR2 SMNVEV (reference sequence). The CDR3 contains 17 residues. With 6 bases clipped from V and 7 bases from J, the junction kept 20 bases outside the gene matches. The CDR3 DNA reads TGTGCCAGCAGGGCCCAATTTAAGGGGGCGCACGGTCTTGAAGCTTTCTTT. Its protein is CASRAQFKGAHGLEAFF.

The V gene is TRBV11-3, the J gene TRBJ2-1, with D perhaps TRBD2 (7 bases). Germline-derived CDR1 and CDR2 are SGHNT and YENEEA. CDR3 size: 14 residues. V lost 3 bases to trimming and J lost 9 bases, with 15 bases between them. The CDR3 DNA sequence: TGTGCCAGCAGCTTTAGGGAGGGGGAGGGTGAGCAGTTCTTC. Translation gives CASSFREGEGEQFF.

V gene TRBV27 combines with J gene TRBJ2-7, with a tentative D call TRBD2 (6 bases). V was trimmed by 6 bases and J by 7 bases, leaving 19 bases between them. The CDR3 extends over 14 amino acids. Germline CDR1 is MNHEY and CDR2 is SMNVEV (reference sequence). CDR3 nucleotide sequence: TGTGCCAGCAGGGAATACCTGGAGGGCCAAGAGCAGTACTTC. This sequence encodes CASREYLEGQEQYF.

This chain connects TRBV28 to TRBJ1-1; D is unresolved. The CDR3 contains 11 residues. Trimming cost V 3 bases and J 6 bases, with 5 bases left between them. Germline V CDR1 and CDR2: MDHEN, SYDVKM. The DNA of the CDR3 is TGTGCCAGCAGTTTCGGAGCTGAAGCTTTCTTT. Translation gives CASSFGAEAFF.

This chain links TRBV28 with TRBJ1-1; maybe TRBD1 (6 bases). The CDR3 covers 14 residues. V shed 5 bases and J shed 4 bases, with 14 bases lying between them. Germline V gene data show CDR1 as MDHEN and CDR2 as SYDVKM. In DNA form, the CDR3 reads TGTGCCAGCAGTCAGAGGGGGTGGGGCACTGAAGCTTTCTTT. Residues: CASSQRGWGTEAFF.